The source of this T cell receptor beta chain is a study of T cell responses to AZD1222 COVID-19 vaccine. The CDR3 is made up of 15 amino acids. Looked up from germline, CDR1 is SGDLS and CDR2 is YYNGEE. Trimming removed 3 bases at V and 5 bases at J, with 17 bases between. Broader study findings: Compared with day 0, the breadth and depth of the Spike-specific TCR repertoire rose significantly after two doses of AZD1222. As reported, nearly half of all spike-specific TCRs target variant regions that are unmutated.

Regarding this clone: Antigen unknown.

Repertoires were generated with immunoSEQ multiplex PCR, while TCRdb's copy carries only in-frame clones and drops some. The sample has about 93,000 clones; roughly 88% are singletons. The clonotype was recovered from an adult in good health. Sequenced here: peripheral blood, sampled on day 0 of AZD1222 vaccination. The rearrangement links TRBV9 to TRBJ1-1, with D perhaps TRBD1 (6 bases). CDR3 sequence (DNA): TGTGCCAGCAGCGAATTCGGGACAACCGCTACTGAAGCTTTCTTT. Amino acid sequence: CASSEFGTTATEAFF. Full variable domain (outside the CDR3, taken from reference TRBV9 and TRBJ1-1): DSGVTQTPKHLITATGQRVTLRCSPRSGDLSVYWYQQSLDQGLQFLIQYYNGEERAKGNILERFSAQQFPDLHSELNLSSLELGDSALYFCASSEFGTTATEAFFGQGTRLTVV.